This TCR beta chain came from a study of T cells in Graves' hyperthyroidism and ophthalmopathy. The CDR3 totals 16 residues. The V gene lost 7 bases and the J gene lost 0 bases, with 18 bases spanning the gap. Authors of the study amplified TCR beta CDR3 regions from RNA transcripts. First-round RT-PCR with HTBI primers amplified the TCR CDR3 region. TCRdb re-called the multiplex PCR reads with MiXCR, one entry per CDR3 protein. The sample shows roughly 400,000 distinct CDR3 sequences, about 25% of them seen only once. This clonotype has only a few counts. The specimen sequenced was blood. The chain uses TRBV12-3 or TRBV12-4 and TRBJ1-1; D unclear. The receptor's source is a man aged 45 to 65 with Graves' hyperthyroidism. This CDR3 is CASTQRARTMNTEAFF. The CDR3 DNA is TGTGCCAGCACCCAACGGGCCAGGACCATGAACACTGAAGCTTTCTTT.